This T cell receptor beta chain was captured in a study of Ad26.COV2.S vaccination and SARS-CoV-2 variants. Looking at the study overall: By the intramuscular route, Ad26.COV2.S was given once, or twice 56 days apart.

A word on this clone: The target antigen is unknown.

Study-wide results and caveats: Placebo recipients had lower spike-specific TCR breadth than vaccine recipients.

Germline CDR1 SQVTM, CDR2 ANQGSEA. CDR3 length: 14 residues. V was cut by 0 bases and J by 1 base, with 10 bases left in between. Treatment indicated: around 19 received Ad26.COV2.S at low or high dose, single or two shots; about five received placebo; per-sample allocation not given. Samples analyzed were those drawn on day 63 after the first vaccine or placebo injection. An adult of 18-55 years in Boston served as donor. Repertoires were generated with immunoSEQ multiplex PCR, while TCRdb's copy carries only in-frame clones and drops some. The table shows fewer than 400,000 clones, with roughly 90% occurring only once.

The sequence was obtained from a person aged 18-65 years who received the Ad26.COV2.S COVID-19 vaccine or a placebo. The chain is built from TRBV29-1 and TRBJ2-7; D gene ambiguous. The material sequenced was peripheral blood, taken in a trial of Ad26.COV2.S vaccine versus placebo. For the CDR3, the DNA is TGCAGCGTTGAAGATCCCCCGGATTCCTACGAGCAGTACTTC. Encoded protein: CSVEDPPDSYEQYF.